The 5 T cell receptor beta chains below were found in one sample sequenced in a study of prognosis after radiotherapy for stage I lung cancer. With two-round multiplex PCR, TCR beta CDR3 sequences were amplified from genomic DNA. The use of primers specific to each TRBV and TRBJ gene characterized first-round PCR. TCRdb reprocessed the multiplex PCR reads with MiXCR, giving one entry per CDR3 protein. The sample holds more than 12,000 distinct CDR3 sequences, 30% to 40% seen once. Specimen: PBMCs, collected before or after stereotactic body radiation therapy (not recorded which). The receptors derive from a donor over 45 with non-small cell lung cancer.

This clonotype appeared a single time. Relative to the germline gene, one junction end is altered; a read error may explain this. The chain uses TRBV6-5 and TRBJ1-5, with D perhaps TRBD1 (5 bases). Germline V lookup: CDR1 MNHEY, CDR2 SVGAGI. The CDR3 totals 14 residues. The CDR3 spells CASSYNRGYQRQHF. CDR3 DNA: TGTGCCAGTAGTTACAACCGGGGCTATCAGCGCCAGCATTTT.

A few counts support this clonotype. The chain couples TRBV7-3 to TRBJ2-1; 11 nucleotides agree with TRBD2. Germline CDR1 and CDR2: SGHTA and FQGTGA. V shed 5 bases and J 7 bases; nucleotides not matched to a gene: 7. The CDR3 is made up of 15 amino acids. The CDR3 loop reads CASSKGLAEGNEQFF. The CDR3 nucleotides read TGTGCCAGCAGCAAGGGACTAGCGGAGGGGAATGAGCAGTTCTTC.

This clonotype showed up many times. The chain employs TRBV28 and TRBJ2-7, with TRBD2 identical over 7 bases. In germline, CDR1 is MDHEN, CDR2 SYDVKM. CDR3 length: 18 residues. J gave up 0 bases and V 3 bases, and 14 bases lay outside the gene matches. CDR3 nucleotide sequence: TGTGCCAGCAGTTTCACGGGATGGTGGGGGGAGGGCTCCTACGAGCAGTACTTC. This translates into CASSFTGWWGEGSYEQYF.

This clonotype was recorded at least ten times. The CDR3 DNA reads as TGTGCTAGTGGTCCCCCTGGGGGGCGGGACACCGGGGAGCTGTTTTTT. Encoded protein: CASGPPGGRDTGELFF. The rearrangement uses TRBV12-5 and TRBJ2-2; D might be TRBD1 or TRBD2, each matching 6 bases. Looked up from germline, CDR1 is LGHNT and CDR2 is FRNRAP. CDR3 length: 16 residues. The V end was cut by 5 bases, the J end by 3 bases, with 16 bases between.

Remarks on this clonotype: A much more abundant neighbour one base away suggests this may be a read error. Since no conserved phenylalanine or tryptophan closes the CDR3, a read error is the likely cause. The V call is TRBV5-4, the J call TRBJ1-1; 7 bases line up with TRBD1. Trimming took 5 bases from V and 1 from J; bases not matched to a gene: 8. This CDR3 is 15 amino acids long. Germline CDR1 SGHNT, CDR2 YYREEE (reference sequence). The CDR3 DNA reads TGTGCCAGCAGGGGTAGCTCAGGGGGGAACACTGAAGCTTTCCTT. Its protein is CASRGSSGGNTEAFL.